The TCR beta chain described here comes from a study of OX40 agonist ivuxolimab in advanced cancers. The study, taken as a whole, reports: Partial responders at 0.1-3.0 mg/kg had among the lowest clonal expansion.

Of note for this clone: Antigen unknown.

The protocol was immunoSEQ multiplex PCR, while the TCRdb copy is restricted to in-frame clones and leaves out a portion. The table lists 60,000 to 80,000 clones, 85% of them singletons. This TCR was recovered from an adult with an advanced solid tumor such as melanoma, head and neck, liver or kidney cancer. The source was CD4+ or CD8+ T cells sorted from blood, collected in a trial of the OX40 agonist ivuxolimab.

This chain's CDR3 is CASSKELRANIQYF. The CDR3 nucleotides are TGTGCCAGCAGCAAAGAACTCAGGGCGAACATTCAGTACTTC. The chain joins TRBV21-1 to TRBJ2-4; the listed D gene, TRBD1, was not tested against the DNA. TRBV21-1 is a listed pseudogene. The CDR3 is 14 residues long.